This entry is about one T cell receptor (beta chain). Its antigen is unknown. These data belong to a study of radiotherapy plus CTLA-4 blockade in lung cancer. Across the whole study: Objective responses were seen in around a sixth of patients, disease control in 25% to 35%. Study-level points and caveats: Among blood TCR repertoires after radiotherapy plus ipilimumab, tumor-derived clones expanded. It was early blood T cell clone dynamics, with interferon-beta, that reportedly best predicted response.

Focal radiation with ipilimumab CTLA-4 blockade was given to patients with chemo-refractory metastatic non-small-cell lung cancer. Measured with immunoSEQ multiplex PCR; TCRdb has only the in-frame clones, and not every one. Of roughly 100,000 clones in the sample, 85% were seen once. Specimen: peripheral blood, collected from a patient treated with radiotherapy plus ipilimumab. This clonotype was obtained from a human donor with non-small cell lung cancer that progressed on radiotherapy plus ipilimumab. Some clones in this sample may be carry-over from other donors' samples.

CDR3 sequence reads: CATSIPGRVRGPQHF. CDR3 bases: TGTGCCACCAGCATCCCGGGGCGGGTCCGGGGGCCCCAGCATTTT. This rearrangement joins TRBV15 to TRBJ1-5, with D possibly matching TRBD1 (5 bases). The V gene lost 4 bases and the J gene lost 9 bases, with 19 bases spanning the gap. The CDR3 length is 15 residues. Looked up from germline, CDR1 is LNHNV and CDR2 is YYDKDF (reference sequence).